A single sample is the source of the 10 T cell receptor beta chains below, sequenced in a study of radiation and T cells in renal cell carcinoma. Time point of the sample: blood 4 weeks post-SBRT, at nephrectomy. Treatment noted: 15 Gy SBRT to primary tumor, nephrectomy 4 weeks later. TCRdb's copy holds only in-frame clones and misses some; the assay was immunoSEQ multiplex PCR. This table holds some 46,000 clones, 70% to 85% found once. This material consisted of blood, taken from a patient whose treatment included radiotherapy and nephrectomy. These TCRs come from a woman between 65 and 79 years old with renal cell carcinoma.

This rearrangement joins TRBV9 to TRBJ1-2, with TRBD1 matching over 7 bases. Germline CDR1 reads SGDLS; CDR2 reads YYNGEE. The V and J ends lost 0 bases and 2 bases, in that order; junction bases with no gene match: 7. The CDR3 contains 16 residues. The CDR3 nucleotides are TGTGCCAGCAGCGTAGGAGGCGGACAGGTGAACTATGGCTACACCTTC. Translating gives CASSVGGGQVNYGYTF.

This clone has a handful of counts. The chain uses TRBV7-2 and TRBJ1-2, with 8 positions matching TRBD1. CDR1 and CDR2 from the germline V gene are SGHTA and FQGNSA. The V and J ends lost 3 bases and 8 bases, in that order; junction bases with no gene match: 8. CDR3 size: 14 residues. This CDR3 reads CASSFEQGVGGYTF. CDR3 in DNA: TGTGCCAGCAGCTTTGAACAGGGGGTAGGAGGCTACACCTTC.

The V gene is TRBV7-8, the J gene TRBJ2-7, with 7 bases identical to TRBD1. Germline V gene data show CDR1 as SGHVS and CDR2 as FQNEAQ. Trimming cost V 5 bases and J 2 bases; bases outside gene matches: 9. The CDR3 is made up of 15 amino acids. CDR3 nucleotides: TGTGCCAGCAGCCAGGGGACAGCTGGTGCCTACGAGCAGTACTTC. It is translated as CASSQGTAGAYEQYF.

V is TRBV5-5 and J is TRBJ1-5; 7 bases are a match to TRBD1. Germline V gene data show CDR1 as SGHKS and CDR2 as YYEKEE (reference sequence). V was pared by 4 bases and J by 7 bases, with 8 bases of the junction left unmatched. This CDR3 has 14 residues. DNA of the CDR3: TGTGCCAGCAGCCCCCGGACAGGCTTACAGCCCCAGCATTTT. Amino acid sequence: CASSPRTGLQPQHF.

The genes are TRBV2 and TRBJ2-5; unclear D gene. From germline, CDR1 is SNHLY and CDR2 FYNNEI. The CDR3 loop spans 14 amino acids. V was trimmed by 2 bases and J by 0 bases, leaving 7 bases between them. The DNA of the CDR3 is TGTGCCAGCAGTGAAAGGGCAGACCAAGAGACCCAGTACTTC. Its translation: CASSERADQETQYF.

In this sample, this clone turned up once. This chain uses TRBV5-1 with TRBJ1-6; no reliable D call. Trimming took off 4 bases at V and 0 bases at J, with 5 bases between the two ends. The germline CDR1 and CDR2 sequences are SGHRS and YFSETQ. The CDR3 consists of 14 residues. The DNA for the CDR3 is TGCGCCAGCAGCATGGACTCCTATAATTCACCCCTCCACTTT. This codes for CASSMDSYNSPLHF.

The chain is built from TRBV7-8 and TRBJ2-3; D might be TRBD2 (6 bases). Looked up from germline, CDR1 is SGHVS and CDR2 is FQNEAQ. Trimming cost V 5 bases and J 6 bases, with 18 bases left between them. The CDR3 length is 15 residues. The CDR3 region is CASSQRLAGLDTQYF. CDR3 coding DNA: TGTGCCAGCAGCCAAAGACTTGCGGGGTTGGATACGCAGTATTTT.

CDR3 sequence (DNA): TGTGCCAGCTCCCCGGGGGGGAGGGTTTGGACTGAAGCTTTCTTT. Amino acids: CASSPGGRVWTEAFF. The gene calls are TRBV6-1 and TRBJ1-1; a weak D match, TRBD1 (5 bases). The CDR3 is made up of 15 amino acids. Trimming removed 8 bases at V and 5 bases at J, with 21 bases between. CDR1 and CDR2 (germline): MNHNS, SASEGT.

J is TRBJ2-6 and V is TRBV9, with D hard to call. V was clipped by 0 bases and J by 2 bases, with 9 bases between them. The length of the CDR3 is 16 residues. Germline-derived CDR1 and CDR2 are SGDLS and YYNGEE. The CDR3 sequence is CASSVAVVAGANVLTF. The DNA of the CDR3 is TGTGCCAGCAGCGTAGCGGTGGTGGCTGGGGCCAACGTCCTGACTTTC.

The V gene is TRBV9, the J gene TRBJ2-7, with D possibly called TRBD1 or TRBD2 (5 bases each). Trimming pared 0 bases from V and 3 bases from J, leaving 13 bases between. The CDR3 loop spans 15 amino acids. The germline V gene encodes CDR1 SGDLS and CDR2 YYNGEE. CDR3 in DNA: TGTGCCAGCAGCGTAGATGGGACGTCCTTCTACGAGCAGTACTTC. Amino acids: CASSVDGTSFYEQYF. Combining the CDR3 with reference TRBV9 and TRBJ2-7 gives the whole variable domain DSGVTQTPKHLITATGQRVTLRCSPRSGDLSVYWYQQSLDQGLQFLIQYYNGEERAKGNILERFSAQQFPDLHSELNLSSLELGDSALYFCASSVDGTSFYEQYFGPGTRLTVT.